The rows below give T cell receptor beta chains drawn from one sample of a study of blood T cell repertoires in COVID-19. Clones were sequenced by immunoSEQ multiplex PCR, and TCRdb holds only the in-frame ones, with some missing. The sample holds some 250,000 clones, roughly 77% seen once. Sequenced sample: peripheral blood. These receptors all come from a woman over 75 with acute or convalescent COVID-19. Both conserved end residues are part of each CDR3. Fields, in order: clone size, J gene, V gene, CDR3 length, D gene, CDR3 protein, CDR3 DNA. D genes are given only for firm matches. Size is omitted from some rows. Given values are once, few, many or a class for expanded clones.

clone size: once
J gene: TRBJ1-1
V gene: TRBV19
CDR3 length: 14
D gene: NA
CDR3 protein: CASSIRVANTEAFF
CDR3 DNA: TGTGCCAGTAGTATACGGGTGGCGAACACTGAAGCTTTCTTT

clone size: NA
J gene: TRBJ2-7
V gene: TRBV6-6
CDR3 length: 14
D gene: NA
CDR3 protein: CASSYSRPTYEQYF
CDR3 DNA: TGTGCCAGCAGTTATAGCCGACCTACCTACGAGCAGTACTTC

clone size: NA
J gene: TRBJ2-5
V gene: TRBV2
CDR3 length: 14
D gene: TRBD2
CDR3 protein: CASSVGAGRETQYF
CDR3 DNA: TGTGCCAGCAGTGTCGGAGCGGGGAGGGAGACCCAGTACTTC

clone size: NA
J gene: TRBJ2-2
V gene: TRBV24-1
CDR3 length: 16
D gene: NA
CDR3 protein: CATSLSGGLNTGELFF
CDR3 DNA: TGTGCCACCAGTCTTTCGGGCGGACTGAACACCGGGGAGCTGTTTTTT

clone size: NA
J gene: TRBJ2-3
V gene: TRBV9
CDR3 length: 16
D gene: TRBD2
CDR3 protein: CASSVAQRGALDTQYF
CDR3 DNA: TGTGCCAGCAGCGTAGCTCAGCGGGGGGCGCTGGATACGCAGTATTTT

clone size: NA
J gene: TRBJ2-2
V gene: TRBV9
CDR3 length: 17
D gene: TRBD1
CDR3 protein: CASSVAPGTENTGELFF
CDR3 DNA: TGTGCCAGCAGCGTAGCCCCCGGGACAGAGAACACCGGGGAGCTGTTTTTT

clone size: NA
J gene: TRBJ1-1
V gene: TRBV12-3/TRBV12-4
CDR3 length: 13
D gene: NA
CDR3 protein: CASSYRINTEAFF
CDR3 DNA: TGTGCCAGCAGCTACAGGATCAACACTGAAGCTTTCTTT

clone size: NA
J gene: TRBJ2-3
V gene: TRBV7-3
CDR3 length: 14
D gene: NA
CDR3 protein: CASSFGGPVDTQYF
CDR3 DNA: TGTGCCAGCAGCTTCGGGGGGCCAGTAGATACGCAGTATTTT

clone size: medium-sized
J gene: TRBJ1-1
V gene: TRBV4-1
CDR3 length: 17
D gene: NA
CDR3 protein: CASSQIGTKEGYTEAFF
CDR3 DNA: TGCGCCAGCAGCCAAATTGGGACAAAAGAGGGATACACTGAAGCTTTCTTT

clone size: NA
J gene: TRBJ2-1
V gene: TRBV9
CDR3 length: 19
D gene: TRBD2
CDR3 protein: CASSPGVAGAPSSYNEQFF
CDR3 DNA: TGTGCCAGCAGCCCCGGGGTAGCGGGAGCCCCGAGCTCCTACAATGAGCAGTTCTTC

clone size: NA
J gene: TRBJ1-6
V gene: TRBV5-1
CDR3 length: 14
D gene: NA
CDR3 protein: CASSLQGQHSPLHF
CDR3 DNA: TGCGCCAGCAGCTTACAGGGTCAACATTCACCCCTCCACTTT

clone size: NA
J gene: TRBJ2-3
V gene: TRBV19
CDR3 length: 13
D gene: NA
CDR3 protein: CASSIETTDTQYF
CDR3 DNA: TGTGCCAGTAGTATCGAGACTACAGATACGCAGTATTTT

clone size: NA
J gene: TRBJ1-1
V gene: TRBV6-6
CDR3 length: 13
D gene: NA
CDR3 protein: CASSSPGNTEAFF
CDR3 DNA: TGTGCCAGCAGTTCCCCGGGAAACACTGAAGCTTTCTTT

clone size: NA
J gene: TRBJ1-1
V gene: TRBV5-1
CDR3 length: 14
D gene: NA
CDR3 protein: CASSSQGMNTEAFF
CDR3 DNA: TGCGCCAGCAGCTCCCAGGGAATGAACACTGAAGCTTTCTTT

clone size: NA
J gene: TRBJ1-6
V gene: TRBV7-2
CDR3 length: 18
D gene: NA
CDR3 protein: CASSPLGPGSSYNSPLHF
CDR3 DNA: TGTGCCAGCAGCCCCCTGGGGCCAGGCAGCTCCTATAATTCACCCCTCCACTTT

clone size: NA
J gene: TRBJ1-6
V gene: TRBV4-2
CDR3 length: 19
D gene: TRBD1
CDR3 protein: CASSQDNPRTGYDNSPLHF
CDR3 DNA: TGTGCCAGCAGCCAAGACAACCCGCGGACAGGGTACGACAATTCACCCCTCCACTTT

clone size: few
J gene: TRBJ1-2
V gene: TRBV5-1
CDR3 length: 16
D gene: NA
CDR3 protein: CASSGSSRGANYGYTF
CDR3 DNA: TGCGCCAGCAGCGGGTCTAGTAGGGGCGCAAACTATGGCTACACCTTC

clone size: NA
J gene: TRBJ2-7
V gene: TRBV4-1
CDR3 length: 15
D gene: TRBD1
CDR3 protein: CASSQPGQGLYEQYF
CDR3 DNA: TGCGCCAGCAGCCAACCGGGACAGGGGCTCTACGAGCAGTACTTC

clone size: NA
J gene: TRBJ1-3
V gene: TRBV18
CDR3 length: 16
D gene: TRBD1
CDR3 protein: CASSPGQTLSGNTIYF
CDR3 DNA: TGTGCCAGCTCACCGGGACAGACTCTCTCTGGAAACACCATATATTTT

clone size: few
J gene: TRBJ2-7
V gene: TRBV29-1
CDR3 length: 15
D gene: NA
CDR3 protein: CSVGRQGTVAGEQYF
CDR3 DNA: TGCAGCGTTGGGAGGCAGGGGACGGTAGCCGGGGAGCAGTACTTC

clone size: few
J gene: TRBJ1-3
V gene: TRBV30
CDR3 length: 12
D gene: NA
CDR3 protein: CAWREFGNTIYF
CDR3 DNA: TGTGCCTGGAGGGAGTTTGGAAACACCATATATTTT

clone size: NA
J gene: TRBJ2-2
V gene: TRBV6-2/TRBV6-3
CDR3 length: 14
D gene: NA
CDR3 protein: CASSYTRDTGELFF
CDR3 DNA: TGTGCCAGCAGTTACACACGGGACACCGGGGAGCTGTTTTTT

clone size: NA
J gene: TRBJ2-3
V gene: TRBV29-1
CDR3 length: 18
D gene: TRBD2
CDR3 protein: CSVDQTSGAKTSTDTQYF
CDR3 DNA: TGCAGCGTTGATCAGACTAGCGGGGCGAAAACTAGCACAGATACGCAGTATTTT

clone size: NA
J gene: TRBJ1-4
V gene: TRBV5-5
CDR3 length: 15
D gene: TRBD1
CDR3 protein: CASSRATGAGEKLFF
CDR3 DNA: TGTGCCAGCAGCCGCGCCACAGGGGCGGGCGAAAAACTGTTTTTT

clone size: NA
J gene: TRBJ1-1
V gene: TRBV2
CDR3 length: 14
D gene: NA
CDR3 protein: CASSDGRGNTEAFF
CDR3 DNA: TGTGCCAGCAGTGATGGCAGGGGGAACACTGAAGCTTTCTTT

clone size: NA
J gene: TRBJ1-2
V gene: TRBV10-3
CDR3 length: 14
D gene: TRBD1
CDR3 protein: CAINYRGRVYGYTF
CDR3 DNA: TGTGCCATCAACTACAGGGGGCGGGTCTATGGCTACACCTTC

clone size: NA
J gene: TRBJ1-2
V gene: TRBV4-3
CDR3 length: 15
D gene: NA
CDR3 protein: CASSQGDTRNYGYTF
CDR3 DNA: TGCGCCAGCAGCCAAGGGGACACAAGAAACTATGGCTACACCTTC

clone size: NA
J gene: TRBJ1-5
V gene: TRBV4-1
CDR3 length: 17
D gene: TRBD1
CDR3 protein: CASSRGTAPYSNQPQHF
CDR3 DNA: TGCGCCAGCAGCCGCGGGACAGCACCTTATAGCAATCAGCCCCAGCATTTT

clone size: few
J gene: TRBJ2-3
V gene: TRBV5-5
CDR3 length: 16
D gene: NA
CDR3 protein: CASSLGKGGRTDTQYF
CDR3 DNA: TGTGCCAGCAGCTTGGGAAAGGGAGGTCGGACAGATACGCAGTATTTT

clone size: NA
J gene: TRBJ1-2
V gene: TRBV20-1
CDR3 length: 14
D gene: NA
CDR3 protein: CSASDGQPWQSYTF
CDR3 DNA: TGCAGTGCTAGTGATGGACAGCCCTGGCAAAGCTACACCTTC

clone size: NA
J gene: TRBJ1-1
V gene: TRBV3-1/TRBV3-2
CDR3 length: 15
D gene: NA
CDR3 protein: CAVSRGGGVNTEAFF
CDR3 DNA: TGTGCCGTCAGTCGGGGAGGAGGGGTGAACACTGAAGCTTTCTTT

clone size: few
J gene: TRBJ1-5
V gene: TRBV3-1/TRBV3-2
CDR3 length: 14
D gene: NA
CDR3 protein: CASSQGYSNQPQHF
CDR3 DNA: TGTGCCAGCAGCCAAGGTTATAGCAATCAGCCCCAGCATTTT

clone size: few
J gene: TRBJ1-3
V gene: TRBV5-1
CDR3 length: 17
D gene: NA
CDR3 protein: CASSLAGGISSGNTIYF
CDR3 DNA: TGCGCCAGCAGCTTGGCCGGGGGGATTAGCTCTGGAAACACCATATATTTT

clone size: NA
J gene: TRBJ2-1
V gene: TRBV5-6
CDR3 length: 15
D gene: TRBD2
CDR3 protein: CASSLSGGPWNEQFF
CDR3 DNA: TGTGCCAGCAGCTTGAGCGGGGGGCCATGGAATGAGCAGTTCTTC

clone size: NA
J gene: TRBJ2-7
V gene: TRBV18
CDR3 length: 13
D gene: NA
CDR3 protein: CASSVAASYEQYF
CDR3 DNA: TGTGCCAGCTCGGTAGCGGCATCCTACGAGCAGTACTTC

clone size: NA
J gene: TRBJ2-1
V gene: TRBV9
CDR3 length: 16
D gene: NA
CDR3 protein: CASNRGQAASYNEQFF
CDR3 DNA: TGTGCCAGCAACCGGGGACAAGCGGCCTCCTACAATGAGCAGTTCTTC

clone size: NA
J gene: TRBJ2-7
V gene: TRBV6-9
CDR3 length: 13
D gene: NA
CDR3 protein: CASSSPRSYEQYF
CDR3 DNA: TGTGCCAGCAGTTCCCCACGGTCCTACGAGCAGTACTTC

clone size: NA
J gene: TRBJ2-1
V gene: TRBV18
CDR3 length: 16
D gene: TRBD1
CDR3 protein: CASSPSAGTGYNEQFF
CDR3 DNA: TGTGCCAGCTCACCCTCAGCCGGGACAGGGTACAATGAGCAGTTCTTC

clone size: NA
J gene: TRBJ2-2
V gene: TRBV3-1/TRBV3-2
CDR3 length: 15
D gene: TRBD1
CDR3 protein: CASSLLTGSTGELFF
CDR3 DNA: TGTGCCAGCAGCCTCTTGACAGGGAGCACCGGGGAGCTGTTTTTT

clone size: NA
J gene: TRBJ1-3
V gene: TRBV5-1
CDR3 length: 14
D gene: NA
CDR3 protein: CASSLGGLGNTIYF
CDR3 DNA: TGCGCCAGCAGCTTGGGCGGGTTGGGAAACACCATATATTTT

clone size: NA
J gene: TRBJ2-7
V gene: TRBV11-2
CDR3 length: 16
D gene: TRBD2
CDR3 protein: CASSPRLAKILHEQYF
CDR3 DNA: TGTGCCAGCAGCCCCAGACTAGCGAAAATCCTCCACGAGCAGTACTTC

clone size: few
J gene: TRBJ1-2
V gene: TRBV4-1
CDR3 length: 16
D gene: NA
CDR3 protein: CASSQGGSGGFYGYTF
CDR3 DNA: TGCGCCAGCAGCCAGGGGGGGTCCGGAGGTTTCTATGGCTACACCTTC